The 11 T cell receptor beta chains below come from one sample, sequenced in a study of T-cell memory formation after mild COVID-19. TCRdb passed the 5' RACE reads through MiXCR, listing each CDR3 protein once. The table records approximately 48,000 distinct CDR3 sequences, approximately 7% of them present only once. The material sequenced was PBMCs or a T cell subset sorted from them (not recorded which). Every receptor here comes from a man aged 18-30 years who had mild COVID-19 (a few samples of this study predate the infection). Cell type and time point are not known.

Written as DNA, the CDR3 is TGCAGTGCTGGGCAGTATGTCGGCGAGACCCAGTACTTC. Translating it yields CSAGQYVGETQYF. V and J are TRBV20-1 and TRBJ2-5, with D unclear. V was pared by 5 bases and J by 5 bases, with 15 bases between. The CDR3 sequence is 13 residues long. Germline-derived CDR1 and CDR2 are DFQATT and SNEGSKA (reference sequence).

This clonotype has only a few counts. V and J are TRBV7-2 and TRBJ1-5; D is ambiguous. The CDR3 contains 13 residues. Germline V lookup: CDR1 SGHTA, CDR2 FQGNSA. V gave up 4 bases and J gave up 4 bases, with 8 bases separating them. The CDR3 DNA is TGTGCCAGCAGCTCCGTTGGAAATCAGCCCCAGCATTTT. Residues: CASSSVGNQPQHF.

This clonotype showed up just a few times. This chain links TRBV20-1 with TRBJ2-7; TRBD1 or TRBD2 may be the D gene (5 bases each). Germline values: CDR1 DFQATT, CDR2 SNEGSKA (reference sequence). This CDR3 region has 16 residues. The germline V and J ends were trimmed by 1 base and 3 bases, with 19 bases remaining between them. The CDR3 protein is CSARGDQGGALYEQYF. Written as DNA, the CDR3 is TGCAGTGCTAGAGGGGACCAGGGTGGAGCCCTCTACGAGCAGTACTTC.

This clonotype showed up just a few times. This chain joins TRBV20-1 and TRBJ2-5; TRBD1 is a possible D gene (6 bases). Trimming shortened V by 5 bases and J by 5 bases, and 18 bases separated the two germline ends. The CDR3 is 14 residues long. Looked up from germline, CDR1 is DFQATT and CDR2 is SNEGSKA (reference sequence). CDR3 coding DNA: TGCAGTGCTTCCACGACAGGACGTAGGGAGACCCAGTACTTC. This codes for CSASTTGRRETQYF.

This clonotype was picked up a small number of times. V usage is TRBV6-6 and J usage is TRBJ1-1; D is uncertain. V was clipped by 0 bases and J by 5 bases, with 7 bases between them. CDR3 length equals 13 residues. Germline V gives CDR1 MNHNY, CDR2 SVGAGI (reference sequence). The CDR3: CASSYSTGTEAFF. The CDR3 DNA sequence: TGTGCCAGCAGTTACTCAACGGGAACTGAAGCTTTCTTT.

This clonotype was seen a handful of times. V is TRBV4-1 and J is TRBJ2-3; the D gene is possibly TRBD1 (6 bases). The germline V gene encodes CDR1 MGHRA and CDR2 YSYEKL. V was cut by 0 bases and J by 4 bases, with 11 bases left in between. CDR3 length equals 15 residues. The CDR3: CASSQEVTGPDTQYF. CDR3 nucleotide sequence: TGCGCCAGCAGCCAAGAGGTAACAGGGCCAGATACGCAGTATTTT.

The chain uses TRBV18 and TRBJ1-5; 8 bases agree with TRBD1. The CDR3 is 21 residues long. Germline lookup yields CDR1 KGHSH and CDR2 LQKENI. V trimming: 0 bases; J trimming: 6 bases; junction bases outside the gene matches: 22. CDR3 nucleotide sequence: TGTGCCAGCTCACCACCAATAGGCGGACAGGGACGGGCGGTATCGAGTCAGCCCCAGCATTTT. Protein product: CASSPPIGGQGRAVSSQPQHF. The variable domain in full, completed from reference TRBV18 and TRBJ1-5, reads NAGVMQNPRHLVRRRGQEARLRCSPMKGHSHVYWYRQLPEEGLKFMVYLQKENIIDESGMPKERFSAEFPKEGPSILRIQQVVRGDSAAYFCASSPPIGGQGRAVSSQPQHFGDGTRLSIL.

In this sample, this clonotype turned up many times. The chain combines TRBV6-5 with TRBJ1-4; D remains ambiguous. Trimming left V 7 bases short and J 3 bases short, with 12 bases between. CDR3 length: 14 residues. The V gene's germline CDR1 is MNHEY and CDR2 SVGAGI. The CDR3 reads CASKTGWANEKLFF. Written as DNA, the CDR3 is TGTGCCAGCAAAACGGGCTGGGCTAATGAAAAACTGTTTTTT.

This clonotype was recorded many times. The V and J genes are TRBV12-3 or TRBV12-4 and TRBJ1-2; D perhaps matches TRBD1 (5 bases). Trimming shortened V by 4 bases and J by 7 bases, and 7 bases separated the two germline ends. The length of the CDR3 is 11 residues. The chain's CDR3 is CASSWGGGYTF. The CDR3, as DNA: TGTGCCAGCAGTTGGGGGGGTGGCTACACCTTC.

This clonotype was detected many times. The chain is built from TRBV12-3 or TRBV12-4 and TRBJ2-5; the D is unclear. Trimming shortened V by 4 bases and J by 2 bases, and 11 bases separated the two germline ends. The CDR3 is made up of 14 amino acids. The CDR3 DNA reads as TGTGCCAGCAGTTCAAGCTCGCAACAAGAGACCCAGTACTTC. This sequence encodes CASSSSSQQETQYF.

This clonotype was observed many times. The chain employs TRBV29-1 and TRBJ2-6; no firm D call. The germline CDR1 and CDR2 sequences are SQVTM and ANQGSEA. Trimming left V 4 bases short and J 0 bases short, with 4 bases between. The CDR3 loop spans 13 amino acids. The CDR3 sequence: CSVVLSGANVLTF. DNA of the CDR3: TGCAGCGTTGTCCTCTCTGGGGCCAACGTCCTGACTTTC. Supplemented by reference TRBV29-1 and TRBJ2-6, the full variable domain reads SAVISQKPSRDICQRGTSLTIQCQVDSQVTMMFWYRQQPGQSLTLIATANQGSEATYESGFVIDKFPISRPNLTFSTLTVSNMSPEDSSIYLCSVVLSGANVLTFGAGSRLTVL.